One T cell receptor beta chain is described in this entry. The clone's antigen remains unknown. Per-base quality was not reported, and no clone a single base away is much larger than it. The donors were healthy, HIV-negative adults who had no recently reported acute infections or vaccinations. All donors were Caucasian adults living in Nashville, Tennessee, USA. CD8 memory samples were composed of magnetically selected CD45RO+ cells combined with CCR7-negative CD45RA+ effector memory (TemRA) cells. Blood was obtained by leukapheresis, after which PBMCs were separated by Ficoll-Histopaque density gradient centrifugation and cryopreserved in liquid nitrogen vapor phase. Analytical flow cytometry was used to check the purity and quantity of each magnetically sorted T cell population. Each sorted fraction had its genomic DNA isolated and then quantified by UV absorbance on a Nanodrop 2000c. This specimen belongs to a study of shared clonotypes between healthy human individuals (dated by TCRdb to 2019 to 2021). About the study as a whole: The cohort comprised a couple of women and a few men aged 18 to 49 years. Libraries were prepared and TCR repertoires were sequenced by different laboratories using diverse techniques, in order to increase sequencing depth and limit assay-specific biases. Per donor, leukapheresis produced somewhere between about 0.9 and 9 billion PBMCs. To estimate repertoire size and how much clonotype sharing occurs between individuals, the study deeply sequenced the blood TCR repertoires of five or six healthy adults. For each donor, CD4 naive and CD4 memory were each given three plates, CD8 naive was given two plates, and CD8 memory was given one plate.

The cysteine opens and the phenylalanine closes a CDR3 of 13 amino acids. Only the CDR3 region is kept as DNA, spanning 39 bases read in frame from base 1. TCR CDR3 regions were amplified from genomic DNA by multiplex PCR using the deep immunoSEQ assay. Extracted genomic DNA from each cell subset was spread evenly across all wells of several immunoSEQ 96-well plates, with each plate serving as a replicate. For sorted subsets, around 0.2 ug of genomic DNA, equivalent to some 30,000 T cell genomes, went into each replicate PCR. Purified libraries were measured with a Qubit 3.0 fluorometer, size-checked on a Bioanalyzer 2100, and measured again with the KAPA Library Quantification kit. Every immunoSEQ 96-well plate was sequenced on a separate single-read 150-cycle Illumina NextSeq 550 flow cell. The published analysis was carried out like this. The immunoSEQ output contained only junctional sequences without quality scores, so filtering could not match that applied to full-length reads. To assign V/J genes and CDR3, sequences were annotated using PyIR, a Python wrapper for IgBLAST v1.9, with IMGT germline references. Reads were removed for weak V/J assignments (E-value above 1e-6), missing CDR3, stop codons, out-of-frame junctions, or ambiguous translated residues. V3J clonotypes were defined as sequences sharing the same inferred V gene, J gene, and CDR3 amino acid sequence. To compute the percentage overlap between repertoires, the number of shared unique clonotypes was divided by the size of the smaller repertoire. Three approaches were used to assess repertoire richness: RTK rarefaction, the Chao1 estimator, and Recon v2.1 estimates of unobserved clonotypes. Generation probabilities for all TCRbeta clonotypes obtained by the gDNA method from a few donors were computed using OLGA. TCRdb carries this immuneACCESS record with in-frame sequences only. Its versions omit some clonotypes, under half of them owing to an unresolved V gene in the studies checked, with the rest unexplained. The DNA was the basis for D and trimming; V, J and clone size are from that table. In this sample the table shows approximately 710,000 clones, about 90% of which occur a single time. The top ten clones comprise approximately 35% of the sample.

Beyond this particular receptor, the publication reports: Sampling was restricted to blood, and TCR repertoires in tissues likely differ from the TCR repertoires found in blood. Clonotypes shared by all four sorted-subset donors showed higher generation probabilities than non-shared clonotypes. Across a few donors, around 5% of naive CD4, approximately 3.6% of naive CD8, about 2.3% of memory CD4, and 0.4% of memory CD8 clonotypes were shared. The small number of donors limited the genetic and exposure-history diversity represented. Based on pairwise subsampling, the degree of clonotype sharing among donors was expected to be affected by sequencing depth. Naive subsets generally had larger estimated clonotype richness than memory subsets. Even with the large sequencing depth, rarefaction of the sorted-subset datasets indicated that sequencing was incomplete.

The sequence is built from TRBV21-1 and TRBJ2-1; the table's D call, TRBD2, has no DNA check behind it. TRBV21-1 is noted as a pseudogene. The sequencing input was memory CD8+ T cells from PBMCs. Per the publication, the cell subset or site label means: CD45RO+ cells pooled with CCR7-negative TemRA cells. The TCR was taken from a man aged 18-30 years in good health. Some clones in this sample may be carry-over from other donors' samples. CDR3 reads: CASSKAFSGEQFF. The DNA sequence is TGTGCCAGCAGCAAAGCTTTTAGCGGCGAGCAGTTCTTC.